A selection of T cell receptor beta chains follows, all from one sample in a study of CD8+CD57+ T cells in acquired aplastic anemia. A single record per CDR3 protein comes from TCRdb applying MiXCR to the reads. Among around 68,000 distinct CDR3 sequences listed, under 65% were seen once. The sequenced sample consisted of sorted CD4+, CD8+, or CD8+CD57+ T cells (not recorded which) from PBMCs. Every receptor here comes from a human donor in good health, serving as a control. CDR3s include the opening cysteine and the closing phenylalanine or tryptophan. The order of the fields is J gene, CDR3 length, clone size, V gene, D gene, CDR3 DNA, CDR3 protein. A D gene is named only where the DNA matches it firmly. The size of a clone is reported for some rows only, either as once, few or many, or as a class for expanded clones.

j_gene: TRBJ2-5
len: 14
abundance: -
v_gene: TRBV20-1
d_gene: TRBD1
CDR3nt: TGCAGTGCTAGAGTACAGGGGGGTCGGGAGACCCAGTACTTC
CDR3aa: CSARVQGGRETQYF

j_gene: TRBJ2-1
len: 19
abundance: few
v_gene: TRBV11-1
d_gene: TRBD2
CDR3nt: TGTGCCAGCAGCTTTTTCTCTGGGGTTAGCGGGGGGGCGTACAATGAGCAGTTCTTC
CDR3aa: CASSFFSGVSGGAYNEQFF

j_gene: TRBJ1-3
len: 11
abundance: -
v_gene: TRBV7-9
d_gene: -
CDR3nt: TGTGCCATCAGCCGGGGGAACACCATATATTTT
CDR3aa: CAISRGNTIYF

j_gene: TRBJ1-1
len: 12
abundance: many
v_gene: TRBV27
d_gene: -
CDR3nt: TGTGCCAGCAGTTCGGTGAACACTGAAGCTTTCTTT
CDR3aa: CASSSVNTEAFF

j_gene: TRBJ2-7
len: 15
abundance: many
v_gene: TRBV30
d_gene: TRBD1
CDR3nt: TGTGCCTGGAGTGAGGTATCGGGACAGTCATACGAGCAGTACTTC
CDR3aa: CAWSEVSGQSYEQYF

j_gene: TRBJ1-4
len: 13
abundance: many
v_gene: TRBV11-2
d_gene: -
CDR3nt: TGTGCCAGCAGCGAGGCGATTCGGGAAAAACTGTTTTTT
CDR3aa: CASSEAIREKLFF

j_gene: TRBJ1-1
len: 15
abundance: -
v_gene: TRBV19
d_gene: -
CDR3nt: TGTGCCAGTAGTTCGTCGGAGACGGTAAACACTGAAGCTTTCTTT
CDR3aa: CASSSSETVNTEAFF

j_gene: TRBJ2-7
len: 15
abundance: -
v_gene: TRBV15
d_gene: -
CDR3nt: TGTGCCACCAGCAGAGCCCCGACAGGACGCTACGAGCAGTACTTC
CDR3aa: CATSRAPTGRYEQYF

j_gene: TRBJ1-6
len: 14
abundance: -
v_gene: TRBV19
d_gene: TRBD1
CDR3nt: TGTGCCAGCCGGGACAGGGGTTTTAATTCGCCCCTCCACTTT
CDR3aa: CASRDRGFNSPLHF

j_gene: TRBJ1-5
len: 13
abundance: few
v_gene: TRBV18
d_gene: -
CDR3nt: TGTGCCAGCTCCCCGGGCTGGGGGGAGCCCCAGCATTTT
CDR3aa: CASSPGWGEPQHF

j_gene: TRBJ1-1
len: 17
abundance: -
v_gene: TRBV10-1
d_gene: -
CDR3nt: TGCGCCAGCAGTGAGTCGCCGGGGGGCCTGCGGAACACTGAAGCTTTCTTT
CDR3aa: CASSESPGGLRNTEAFF

j_gene: TRBJ2-7
len: 13
abundance: medium-sized
v_gene: TRBV29-1
d_gene: TRBD2
CDR3nt: TGCAGCGTTGGCGGGACTAGCGTTCCCGAGCAGTACTTC
CDR3aa: CSVGGTSVPEQYF

j_gene: TRBJ1-2
len: 14
abundance: medium-sized
v_gene: TRBV10-3
d_gene: -
CDR3nt: TGTGCCATCAGTGCGGGACCGCTCGACTATGGCTACACCTTC
CDR3aa: CAISAGPLDYGYTF

j_gene: TRBJ1-4
len: 19
abundance: -
v_gene: TRBV6-1
d_gene: TRBD1
CDR3nt: TGTGCCAGCAGTGAGCCCCATGGGACAGGGAGTGCAGCTAATGAAAAACTGTTTTTT
CDR3aa: CASSEPHGTGSAANEKLFF

j_gene: TRBJ1-2
len: 14
abundance: -
v_gene: TRBV19
d_gene: -
CDR3nt: TGTGCCAGTAGCCGTGGTCGGGATAACTATGGCTACACCTTC
CDR3aa: CASSRGRDNYGYTF

j_gene: TRBJ1-5
len: 15
abundance: medium-sized
v_gene: TRBV29-1
d_gene: -
CDR3nt: TGCAGCGTTAGTACGGACGGAGGATCGAGTCAGCCCCAGCATTTT
CDR3aa: CSVSTDGGSSQPQHF

j_gene: TRBJ2-6
len: 15
abundance: -
v_gene: TRBV19
d_gene: -
CDR3nt: TGTGCCAGTAGTAGAGACAGCGTTGGGGCCAACGTCCTGACTTTC
CDR3aa: CASSRDSVGANVLTF

j_gene: TRBJ1-2
len: 9
abundance: -
v_gene: TRBV6-5
d_gene: -
CDR3nt: TGTGCCAGCAGTTACCCTCTCACCTTC
CDR3aa: CASSYPLTF

j_gene: TRBJ1-2
len: 12
abundance: -
v_gene: TRBV7-8
d_gene: -
CDR3nt: TGTGCCAGCAGTCTTGGGAACTATGGCTACACCTTC
CDR3aa: CASSLGNYGYTF

j_gene: TRBJ1-5
len: 14
abundance: -
v_gene: TRBV5-1
d_gene: -
CDR3nt: TGCGCCAGCAGACTGGACAGTAATAATCAGCCCCAGCATTTT
CDR3aa: CASRLDSNNQPQHF

j_gene: TRBJ2-5
len: 12
abundance: -
v_gene: TRBV9
d_gene: TRBD2
CDR3nt: TGTGCCAGCAGCGGGGGGGGAGAGACCCAGTACTTC
CDR3aa: CASSGGGETQYF

j_gene: TRBJ2-7
len: 14
abundance: once
v_gene: TRBV25-1
d_gene: TRBD1
CDR3nt: TGTGCCAGCAGTGGGTGGGGACAGGTCGTTGAGCAGTACTTC
CDR3aa: CASSGWGQVVEQYF

j_gene: TRBJ2-1
len: 15
abundance: -
v_gene: TRBV4-2
d_gene: -
CDR3nt: TGTGCCAGCAGCCAAGGGGCCCGGCAGGACAATGAGCAGTTCTTC
CDR3aa: CASSQGARQDNEQFF

j_gene: TRBJ2-3
len: 15
abundance: -
v_gene: TRBV3-1
d_gene: -
CDR3nt: TGTGCCAGCAGCCCCCTTAGCTTTGCCGCAGATACGCAGTATTTT
CDR3aa: CASSPLSFAADTQYF

j_gene: TRBJ1-6
len: 15
abundance: many
v_gene: TRBV30
d_gene: -
CDR3nt: TGTGCCTGGAGCCCTTTCCGGGTCTATAATTCACCCCTCCACTTT
CDR3aa: CAWSPFRVYNSPLHF

j_gene: TRBJ2-2
len: 14
abundance: few
v_gene: TRBV6-1
d_gene: -
CDR3nt: TGTGCCAGCAGTGTACATGACAGGACCGGGGAGCTGTCTTTT
CDR3aa: CASSVHDRTGELSF

j_gene: TRBJ2-7
len: 14
abundance: -
v_gene: TRBV19
d_gene: -
CDR3nt: TGTGCCAGTAGTATGGTGGGTTCCTCCTACGAGCAGTACTTC
CDR3aa: CASSMVGSSYEQYF

j_gene: TRBJ2-7
len: 12
abundance: few
v_gene: TRBV10-3
d_gene: -
CDR3nt: TGTGCCATCAGTTCAGGATTGGGGGAGCAGTACTTC
CDR3aa: CAISSGLGEQYF

j_gene: TRBJ2-2
len: 17
abundance: many
v_gene: TRBV11-2
d_gene: -
CDR3nt: TGTGCCAGCAGCCGAAGTGTGCAGGGGTCGTTCTCCGGGGAGCTGTTTTTT
CDR3aa: CASSRSVQGSFSGELFF

j_gene: TRBJ1-6
len: 15
abundance: -
v_gene: TRBV2
d_gene: -
CDR3nt: TGTGCCAGCAGAAACCCAGGGATTGCGGATTCACCCCTCCACTTT
CDR3aa: CASRNPGIADSPLHF

j_gene: TRBJ2-7
len: 16
abundance: -
v_gene: TRBV6-5
d_gene: TRBD2
CDR3nt: TGTGCCAGCAGTTTATCGGTGCTAGCGGGGAACTACGAGCAGTACTTC
CDR3aa: CASSLSVLAGNYEQYF

j_gene: TRBJ2-7
len: 15
abundance: -
v_gene: TRBV7-7
d_gene: TRBD1
CDR3nt: TGTGCCAGCAGCTTAGGCTCAGGGGGTTCCTACGAGCAGTACTTC
CDR3aa: CASSLGSGGSYEQYF

j_gene: TRBJ1-6
len: 16
abundance: -
v_gene: TRBV5-5
d_gene: TRBD1
CDR3nt: TGTGCCAGCAGCTTGGTGACAGGGGCAGGCGGCGAGTCCCTCCACTTT
CDR3aa: CASSLVTGAGGESLHF

j_gene: TRBJ2-1
len: 12
abundance: -
v_gene: TRBV19
d_gene: TRBD2
CDR3nt: TGTGCCAGTGGACCGGGGGGCAATGAGCAGTTCTTC
CDR3aa: CASGPGGNEQFF

j_gene: TRBJ1-3
len: 13
abundance: -
v_gene: TRBV7-9
d_gene: -
CDR3nt: TGTGCCAGCCTGGCAGGCTCTGGAAACACCATATATTTT
CDR3aa: CASLAGSGNTIYF

j_gene: TRBJ1-3
len: 16
abundance: -
v_gene: TRBV5-1
d_gene: -
CDR3nt: TGCGCCAGCAGCTCGGGTTTGGGTATAGACGGAAACACCATATATTTT
CDR3aa: CASSSGLGIDGNTIYF

j_gene: TRBJ2-3
len: 18
abundance: -
v_gene: TRBV7-3
d_gene: TRBD2
CDR3nt: TGTGCCAGCAGCCTAAGCAGGGGTGGTAGCGGGAGCACAGATACACAGTATTTT
CDR3aa: CASSLSRGGSGSTDTQYF

j_gene: TRBJ2-7
len: 13
abundance: medium-sized
v_gene: TRBV7-8
d_gene: TRBD2
CDR3nt: TGTGCCAGCAGCTTAGGCGGGGGGTACGAGCAGTACTTC
CDR3aa: CASSLGGGYEQYF

j_gene: TRBJ2-3
len: 12
abundance: -
v_gene: TRBV19
d_gene: -
CDR3nt: TGTGCCAGTAGAGGCAGCACAGATACGCAGTATTTT
CDR3aa: CASRGSTDTQYF

j_gene: TRBJ2-7
len: 12
abundance: -
v_gene: TRBV11-1
d_gene: -
CDR3nt: TGTGCCAGCAGCTTACTGAAAGACGAGCAGTACTTC
CDR3aa: CASSLLKDEQYF

j_gene: TRBJ2-7
len: 14
abundance: -
v_gene: TRBV15
d_gene: TRBD1
CDR3nt: TGTGCCACCAGCGTCGGGACAGGGGAAGAAGAGCAGTACTTC
CDR3aa: CATSVGTGEEEQYF

j_gene: TRBJ2-5
len: 12
abundance: -
v_gene: TRBV7-2
d_gene: -
CDR3nt: TGTGCCAGCAGTCAATGGACGGAGACCCAGTACTTC
CDR3aa: CASSQWTETQYF